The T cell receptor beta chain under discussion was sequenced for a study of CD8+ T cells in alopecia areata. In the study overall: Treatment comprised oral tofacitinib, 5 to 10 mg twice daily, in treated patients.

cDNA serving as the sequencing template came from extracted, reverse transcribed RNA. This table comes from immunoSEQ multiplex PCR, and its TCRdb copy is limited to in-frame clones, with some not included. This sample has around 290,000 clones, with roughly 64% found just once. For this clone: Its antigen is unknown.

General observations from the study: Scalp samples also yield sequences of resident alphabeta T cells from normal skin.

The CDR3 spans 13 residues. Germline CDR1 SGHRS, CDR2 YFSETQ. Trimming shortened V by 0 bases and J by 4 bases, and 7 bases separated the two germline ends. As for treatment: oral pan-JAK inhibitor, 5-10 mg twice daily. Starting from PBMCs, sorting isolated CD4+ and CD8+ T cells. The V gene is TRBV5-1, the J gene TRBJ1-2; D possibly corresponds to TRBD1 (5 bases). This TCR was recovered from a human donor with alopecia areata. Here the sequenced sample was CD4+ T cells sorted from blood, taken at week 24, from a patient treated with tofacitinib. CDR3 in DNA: TGCGCCAGCAGCTTGGGACAGAGCTATGGCTACACCTTC. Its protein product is CASSLGQSYGYTF.